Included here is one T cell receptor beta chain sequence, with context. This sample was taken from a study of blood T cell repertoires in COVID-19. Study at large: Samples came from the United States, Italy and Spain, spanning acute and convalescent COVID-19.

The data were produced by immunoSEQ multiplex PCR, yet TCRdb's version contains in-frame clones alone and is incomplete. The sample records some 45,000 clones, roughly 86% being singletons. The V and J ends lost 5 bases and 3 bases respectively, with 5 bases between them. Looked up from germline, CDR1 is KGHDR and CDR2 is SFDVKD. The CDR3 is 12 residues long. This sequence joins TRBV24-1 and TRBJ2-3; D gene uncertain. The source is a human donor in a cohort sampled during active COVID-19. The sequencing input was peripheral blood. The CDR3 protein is CATSGQTDTQYF. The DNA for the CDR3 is TGTGCCACCAGTGGCCAGACAGATACGCAGTATTTT.